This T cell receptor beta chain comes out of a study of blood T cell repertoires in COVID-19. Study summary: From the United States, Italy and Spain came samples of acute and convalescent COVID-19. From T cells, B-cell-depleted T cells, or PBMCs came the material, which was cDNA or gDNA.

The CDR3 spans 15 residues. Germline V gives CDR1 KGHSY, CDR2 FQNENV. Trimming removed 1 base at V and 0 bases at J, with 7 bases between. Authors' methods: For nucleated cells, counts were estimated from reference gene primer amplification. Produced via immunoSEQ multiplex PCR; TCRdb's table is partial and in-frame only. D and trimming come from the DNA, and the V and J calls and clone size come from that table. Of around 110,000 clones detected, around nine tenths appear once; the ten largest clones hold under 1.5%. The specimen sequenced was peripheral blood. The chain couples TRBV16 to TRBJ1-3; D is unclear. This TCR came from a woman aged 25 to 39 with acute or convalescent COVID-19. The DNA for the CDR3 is TGTGCCAGCAGCCAATTAGCGGTCTCTGGAAACACCATATATTTT. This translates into CASSQLAVSGNTIYF.